The clone carrying this T cell receptor beta chain appeared a single time. From germline, CDR1 is SEHNR and CDR2 FQNEAQ (reference sequence). J was trimmed by 5 bases and V by 3 bases; bases with no gene match: 10. The length of the CDR3 is 17 residues. The record originates from a study of T cell changes during pregnancy in multiple sclerosis. Clones were sequenced by immunoSEQ multiplex PCR, and TCRdb holds only the in-frame ones, with some missing. The sample lists about 68,000 clones, 90% to 95% occurring once. The source material was peripheral blood, sampled in the second trimester of pregnancy. The chain links TRBV7-9 to TRBJ1-1; 12 nucleotides agree with TRBD1. This TCR derives from a female donor in good health, enrolled as a control in a pregnancy study. The DNA for the CDR3 is TGTGCCAGCAGCTTTGCCCCCGGGACAGGGGGCCGGACTGAAGCTTTCTTT. Translation: CASSFAPGTGGRTEAFF.